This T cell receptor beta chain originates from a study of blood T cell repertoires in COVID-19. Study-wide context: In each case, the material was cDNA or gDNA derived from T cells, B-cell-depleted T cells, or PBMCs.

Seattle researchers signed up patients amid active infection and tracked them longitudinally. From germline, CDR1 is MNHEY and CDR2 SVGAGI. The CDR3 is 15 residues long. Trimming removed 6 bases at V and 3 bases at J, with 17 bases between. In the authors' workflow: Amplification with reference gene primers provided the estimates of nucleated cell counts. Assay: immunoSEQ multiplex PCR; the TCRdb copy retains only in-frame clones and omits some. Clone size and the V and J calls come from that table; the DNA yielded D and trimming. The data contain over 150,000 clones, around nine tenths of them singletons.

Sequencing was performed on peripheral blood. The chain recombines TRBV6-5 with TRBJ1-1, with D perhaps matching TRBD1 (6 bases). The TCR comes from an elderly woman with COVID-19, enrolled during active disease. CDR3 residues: CASRISRQADTEAFF. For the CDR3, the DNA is TGTGCCAGCAGAATAAGTAGACAGGCCGACACTGAAGCTTTCTTT.